This T cell receptor beta chain was profiled in a study of shared clonotypes between healthy human individuals. About the study: The donor group consisted of two women and three men, aged 18 to 49. The plates for each donor numbered three CD4 naive, three CD4 memory, two CD8 naive and one CD8 memory.

The naive CD8 subset, CD45RO-negative cells positively selected for CCR7, excluded terminally differentiated effector memory CD45RA+ cells. Study-level results: Clonotypes which were not shared had lower generation probabilities than clonotypes that all four donors shared.

As for this clone: Its antigen remains unknown.

Trimming took 0 bases from V and 2 from J, leaving 11 bases between them. Germline CDR1 and CDR2: MNHEY and SMNVEV (reference sequence). This CDR3 region has 16 residues. Running of the assay took place at deep level. TCRdb keeps only in-frame clones here, not all; method: immunoSEQ multiplex PCR. The table records about 600,000 clones, about 95% of them present only once. This TCR came from a woman aged 25 to 39 in good health. Sequenced material: naive CD8+ T cells sorted from blood. The genes are TRBV27 and TRBJ2-1; tentative D call: TRBD2 (6 bases). DNA for the CDR3: TGTGCCAGCAGTTTATCCGCGGGAACGGCCTACAATGAGCAGTTCTTC. Protein product: CASSLSAGTAYNEQFF.